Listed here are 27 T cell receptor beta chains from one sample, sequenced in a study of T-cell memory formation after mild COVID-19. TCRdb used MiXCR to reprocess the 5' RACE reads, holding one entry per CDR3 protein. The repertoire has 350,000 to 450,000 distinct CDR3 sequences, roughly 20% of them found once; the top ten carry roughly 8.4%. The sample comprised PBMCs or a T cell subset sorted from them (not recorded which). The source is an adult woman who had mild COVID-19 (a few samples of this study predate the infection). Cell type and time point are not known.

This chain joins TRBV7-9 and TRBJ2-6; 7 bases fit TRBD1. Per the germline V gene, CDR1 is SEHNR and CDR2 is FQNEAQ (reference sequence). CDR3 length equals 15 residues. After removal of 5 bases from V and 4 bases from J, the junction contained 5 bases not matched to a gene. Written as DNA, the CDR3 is TGTGCCAGCAGCCAGGACAGGTCAGGGGCCAACGTCCTGACTTTC. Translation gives CASSQDRSGANVLTF.

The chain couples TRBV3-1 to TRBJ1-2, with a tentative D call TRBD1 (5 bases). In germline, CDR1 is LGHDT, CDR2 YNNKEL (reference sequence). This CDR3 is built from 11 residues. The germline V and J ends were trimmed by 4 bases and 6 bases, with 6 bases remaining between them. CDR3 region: CASSPGHGYTF. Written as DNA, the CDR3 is TGTGCCAGCAGCCCGGGACATGGCTACACCTTC.

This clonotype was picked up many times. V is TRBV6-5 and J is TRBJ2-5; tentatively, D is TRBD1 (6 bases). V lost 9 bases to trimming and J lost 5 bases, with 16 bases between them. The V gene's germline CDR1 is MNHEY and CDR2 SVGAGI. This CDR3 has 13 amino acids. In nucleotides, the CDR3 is TGTGCCAGTCGCCCAGGGGACCGGGAGACCCAGTACTTC. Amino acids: CASRPGDRETQYF.

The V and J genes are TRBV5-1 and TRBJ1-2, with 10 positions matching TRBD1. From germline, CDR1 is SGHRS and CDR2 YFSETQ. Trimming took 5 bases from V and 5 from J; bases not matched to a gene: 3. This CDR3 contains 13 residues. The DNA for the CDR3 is TGCGCCAGCAGAAGGGACAGGGGATATGGCTACACCTTC. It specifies CASRRDRGYGYTF.

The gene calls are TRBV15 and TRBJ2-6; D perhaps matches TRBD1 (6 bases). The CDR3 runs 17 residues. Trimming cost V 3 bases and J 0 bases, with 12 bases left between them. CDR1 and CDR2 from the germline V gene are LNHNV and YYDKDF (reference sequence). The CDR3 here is CATSSWDKRSGANVLTF. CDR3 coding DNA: TGTGCCACCAGCAGTTGGGACAAGCGCTCTGGGGCCAACGTCCTGACTTTC.

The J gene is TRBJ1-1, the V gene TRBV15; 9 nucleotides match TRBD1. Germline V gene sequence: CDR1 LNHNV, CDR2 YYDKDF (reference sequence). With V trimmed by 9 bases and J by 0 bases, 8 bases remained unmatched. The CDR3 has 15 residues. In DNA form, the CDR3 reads TGTGCCACGACCCACGGGACAGGGATGAACACTGAAGCTTTCTTT. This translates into CATTHGTGMNTEAFF.

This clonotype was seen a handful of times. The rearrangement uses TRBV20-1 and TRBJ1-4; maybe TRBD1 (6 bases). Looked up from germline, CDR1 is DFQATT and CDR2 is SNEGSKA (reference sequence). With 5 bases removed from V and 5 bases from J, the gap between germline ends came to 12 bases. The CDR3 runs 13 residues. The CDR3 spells CSASRTDNEKLFF. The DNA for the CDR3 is TGCAGTGCTTCCCGGACAGACAATGAAAAACTGTTTTTT.

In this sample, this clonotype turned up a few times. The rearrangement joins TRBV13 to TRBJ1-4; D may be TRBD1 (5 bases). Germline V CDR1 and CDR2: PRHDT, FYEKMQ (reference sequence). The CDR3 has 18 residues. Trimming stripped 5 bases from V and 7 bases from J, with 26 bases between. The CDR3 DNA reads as TGTGCCAGCAGCATCCGCGGGGCCAGCAATACACGAGGTGAAAAACTGTTTTTT. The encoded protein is CASSIRGASNTRGEKLFF. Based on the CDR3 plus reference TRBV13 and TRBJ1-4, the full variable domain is AAGVIQSPRHLIKEKRETATLKCYPIPRHDTVYWYQQGPGQDPQFLISFYEKMQSDKGSIPDRFSAQQFSDYHSELNMSSLELGDSALYFCASSIRGASNTRGEKLFFGSGTQLSVL.

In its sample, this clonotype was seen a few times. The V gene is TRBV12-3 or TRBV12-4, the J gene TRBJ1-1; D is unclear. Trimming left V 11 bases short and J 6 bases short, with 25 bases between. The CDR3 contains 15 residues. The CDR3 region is CAVLPSGLRRAEAFF. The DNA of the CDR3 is TGTGCCGTCCTCCCCTCCGGACTGAGGAGGGCTGAAGCTTTCTTT.

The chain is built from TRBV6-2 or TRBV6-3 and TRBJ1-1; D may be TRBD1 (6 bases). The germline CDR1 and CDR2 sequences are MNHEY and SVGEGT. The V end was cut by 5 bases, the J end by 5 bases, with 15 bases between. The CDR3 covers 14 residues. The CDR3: CASSLTGRGTEAFF. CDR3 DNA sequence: TGTGCCAGCAGTCTAACAGGGAGGGGGACTGAAGCTTTCTTT.

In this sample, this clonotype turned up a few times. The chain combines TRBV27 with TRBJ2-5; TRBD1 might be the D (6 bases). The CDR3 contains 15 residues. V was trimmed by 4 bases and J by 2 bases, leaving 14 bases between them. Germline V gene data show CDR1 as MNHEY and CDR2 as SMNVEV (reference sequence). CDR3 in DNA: TGTGCCAGCAGTTCCTTCGACAGGCGACAAGAGACCCAGTACTTC. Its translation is CASSSFDRRQETQYF.

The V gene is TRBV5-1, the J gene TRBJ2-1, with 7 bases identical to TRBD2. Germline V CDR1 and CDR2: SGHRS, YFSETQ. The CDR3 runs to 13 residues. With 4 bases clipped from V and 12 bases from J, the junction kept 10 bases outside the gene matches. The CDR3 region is CASSPTPTGGQFF. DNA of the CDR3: TGCGCCAGCAGCCCTACCCCGACGGGGGGGCAGTTCTTC.

The CDR3 spells CSAGTGASTYQETQYF. For the CDR3, the DNA is TGCAGTGCTGGGACAGGGGCCTCGACATACCAAGAGACCCAGTACTTC. The chain joins TRBV20-1 to TRBJ2-5, with 10 bases matching TRBD1. Looked up from germline, CDR1 is DFQATT and CDR2 is SNEGSKA (reference sequence). The length of the CDR3 is 16 residues. After removal of 5 bases from V and 0 bases from J, the junction contained 9 bases not matched to a gene.

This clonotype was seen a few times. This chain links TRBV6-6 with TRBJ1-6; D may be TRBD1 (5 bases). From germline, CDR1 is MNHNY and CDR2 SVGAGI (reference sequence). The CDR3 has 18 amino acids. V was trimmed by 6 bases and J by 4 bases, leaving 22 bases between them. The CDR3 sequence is CASSPFSPQGDYNSPLHF. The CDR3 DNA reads TGTGCCAGCAGCCCATTTTCCCCCCAGGGAGATTATAATTCACCCCTCCACTTT.

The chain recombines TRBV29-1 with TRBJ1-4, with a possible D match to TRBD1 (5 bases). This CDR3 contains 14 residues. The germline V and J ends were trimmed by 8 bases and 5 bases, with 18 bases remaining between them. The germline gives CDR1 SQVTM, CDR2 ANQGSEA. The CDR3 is CSHLTRGWNEKLFF. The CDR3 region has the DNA TGCAGCCACTTGACGAGGGGATGGAATGAAAAACTGTTTTTT.

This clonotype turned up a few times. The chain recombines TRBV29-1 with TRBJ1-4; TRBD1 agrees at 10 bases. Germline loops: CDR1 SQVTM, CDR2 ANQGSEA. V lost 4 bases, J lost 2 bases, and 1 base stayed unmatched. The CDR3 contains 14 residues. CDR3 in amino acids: CSVGDRGTNEKLFF. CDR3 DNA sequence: TGCAGCGTTGGGGACAGGGGTACTAATGAAAAACTGTTTTTT.

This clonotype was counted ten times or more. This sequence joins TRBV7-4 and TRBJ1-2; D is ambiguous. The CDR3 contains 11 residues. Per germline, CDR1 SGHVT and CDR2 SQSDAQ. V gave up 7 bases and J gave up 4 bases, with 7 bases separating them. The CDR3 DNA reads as TGTGCCAGCAACCTGGCCTATGGCTACACCTTC. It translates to CASNLAYGYTF.

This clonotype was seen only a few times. The CDR3 region has the DNA TGTGCCAGCAGTTCAGGGGGACAGATTGGAAACACCATATATTTT. This encodes CASSSGGQIGNTIYF. V and J are TRBV12-3 or TRBV12-4 and TRBJ1-3; TRBD1 aligns across 7 bases. The CDR3 has 15 residues. V shed 4 bases and J 3 bases; nucleotides not matched to a gene: 6.

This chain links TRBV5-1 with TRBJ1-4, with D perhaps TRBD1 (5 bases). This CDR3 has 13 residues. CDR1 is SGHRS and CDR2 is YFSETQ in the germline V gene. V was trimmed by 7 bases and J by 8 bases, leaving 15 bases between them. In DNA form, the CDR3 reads TGCGCCAGCCGGGACCCCGGGGGGGAAAAACTGTTTTTT. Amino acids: CASRDPGGEKLFF.

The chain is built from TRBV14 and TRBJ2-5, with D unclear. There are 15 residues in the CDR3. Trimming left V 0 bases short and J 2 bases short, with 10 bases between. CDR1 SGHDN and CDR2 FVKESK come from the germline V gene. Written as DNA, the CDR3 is TGTGCCAGCAGCCAAGATCTCGGCCGACAAGAGACCCAGTACTTC. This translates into CASSQDLGRQETQYF.

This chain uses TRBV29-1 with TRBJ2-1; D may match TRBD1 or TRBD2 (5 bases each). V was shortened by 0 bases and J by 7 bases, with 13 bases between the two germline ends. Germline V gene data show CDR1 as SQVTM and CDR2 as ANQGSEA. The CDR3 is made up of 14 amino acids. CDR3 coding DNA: TGCAGCGTTGAAGAGATCGGGACCAGAAATGAGCAGTTCTTC. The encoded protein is CSVEEIGTRNEQFF.

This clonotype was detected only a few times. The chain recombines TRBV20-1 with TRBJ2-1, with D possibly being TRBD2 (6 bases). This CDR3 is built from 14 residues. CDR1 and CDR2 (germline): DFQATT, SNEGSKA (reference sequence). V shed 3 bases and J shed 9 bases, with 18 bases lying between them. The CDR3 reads CSASVGLPFVEQFF. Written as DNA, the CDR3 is TGCAGTGCTAGTGTGGGACTCCCTTTCGTTGAGCAGTTCTTC.

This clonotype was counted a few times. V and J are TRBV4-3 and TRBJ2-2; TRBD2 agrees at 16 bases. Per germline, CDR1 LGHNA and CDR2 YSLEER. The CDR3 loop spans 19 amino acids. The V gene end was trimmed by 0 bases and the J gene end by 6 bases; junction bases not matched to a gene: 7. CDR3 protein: CASSQDPGLAGGPSGELFF. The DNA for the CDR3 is TGCGCCAGCAGCCAAGATCCGGGACTAGCGGGAGGGCCTTCCGGGGAGCTGTTTTTT.

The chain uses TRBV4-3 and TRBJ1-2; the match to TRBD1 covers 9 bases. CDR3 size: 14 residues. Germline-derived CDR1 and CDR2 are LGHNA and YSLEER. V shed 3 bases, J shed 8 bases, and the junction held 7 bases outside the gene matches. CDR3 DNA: TGCGCCAGCAGCCACGGGACAGGGCGCGGGGGCTACACCTTC. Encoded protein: CASSHGTGRGGYTF.

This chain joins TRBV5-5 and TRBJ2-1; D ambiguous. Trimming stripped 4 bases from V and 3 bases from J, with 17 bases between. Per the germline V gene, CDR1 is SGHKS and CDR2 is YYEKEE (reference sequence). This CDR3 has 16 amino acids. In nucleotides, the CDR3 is TGTGCCAGCAGCCTGAAGACTCCTTTATTCTACAATGAGCAGTTCTTC. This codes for CASSLKTPLFYNEQFF.

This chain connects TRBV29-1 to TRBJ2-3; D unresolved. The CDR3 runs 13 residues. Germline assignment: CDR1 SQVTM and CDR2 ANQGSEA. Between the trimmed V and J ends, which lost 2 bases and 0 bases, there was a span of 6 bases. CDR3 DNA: TGCAGCGTTGAAAAATCTAGCACAGATACGCAGTATTTT. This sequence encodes CSVEKSSTDTQYF.

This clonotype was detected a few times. The CDR3 sequence: CSASPLLAGGEETQYF. CDR3 DNA sequence: TGCAGTGCTAGTCCCCTACTAGCGGGGGGGGAAGAGACGCAGTATTTT. V gene TRBV20-1 combines with J gene TRBJ2-3; 13 bases agree with TRBD2. The junction had 12 bases not matched to a gene; V was cut back by 3 bases and J by 9 bases. CDR1 is DFQATT, CDR2 SNEGSKA, per germline (reference sequence). CDR3 length equals 16 residues.